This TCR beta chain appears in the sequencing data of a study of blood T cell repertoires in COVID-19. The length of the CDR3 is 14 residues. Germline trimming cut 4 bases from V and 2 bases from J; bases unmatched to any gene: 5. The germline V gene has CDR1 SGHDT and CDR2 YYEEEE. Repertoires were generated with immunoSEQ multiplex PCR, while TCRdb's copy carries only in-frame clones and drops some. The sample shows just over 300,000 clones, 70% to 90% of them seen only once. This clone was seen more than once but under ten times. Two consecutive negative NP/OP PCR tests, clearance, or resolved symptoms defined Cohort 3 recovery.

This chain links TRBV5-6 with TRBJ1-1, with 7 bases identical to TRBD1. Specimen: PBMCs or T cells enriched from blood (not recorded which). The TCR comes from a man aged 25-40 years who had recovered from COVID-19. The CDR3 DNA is TGTGCCAGCAGCGTCCAGGGGGGTAACACTGAAGCTTTCTTT. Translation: CASSVQGGNTEAFF.